This T cell receptor (beta chain) was recorded in a study of shared clonotypes between healthy human individuals. Germline CDR1 is MGHDK and CDR2 is SYGVNS. V lost 0 bases and J lost 1, with 7 bases in between. The CDR3 extends over 15 amino acids. Concerning this clone: Its specificity is not known.

Over several immunoSEQ plates, each subset's genomic DNA was distributed in even portions. Generated by immunoSEQ multiplex PCR, the TCRdb table keeps only in-frame clones and is missing some. Here the sample spans around 1,100,000 clones, 70% to 80% being singletons. Study-level findings and limits: Some naive CD4 clonotypes, around 5%, turned up in common across a handful of donors.

CD4+ cells were split into CD45RA+ naive and CD45RA-negative memory subsets. The TCR originated in a man between 18 and 29 years old in good health. Some clones in this sample may be carry-over from other donors' samples. The chain couples TRBV25-1 to TRBJ2-4; D ambiguous. The sequenced sample consisted of memory CD4+ T cells from PBMCs. Subset given: CD45RA-negative fraction. Here the CDR3 reads CASSEYKGAKNIQYF. DNA of the CDR3: TGTGCCAGCAGTGAATATAAAGGGGCCAAAAACATTCAGTACTTC.